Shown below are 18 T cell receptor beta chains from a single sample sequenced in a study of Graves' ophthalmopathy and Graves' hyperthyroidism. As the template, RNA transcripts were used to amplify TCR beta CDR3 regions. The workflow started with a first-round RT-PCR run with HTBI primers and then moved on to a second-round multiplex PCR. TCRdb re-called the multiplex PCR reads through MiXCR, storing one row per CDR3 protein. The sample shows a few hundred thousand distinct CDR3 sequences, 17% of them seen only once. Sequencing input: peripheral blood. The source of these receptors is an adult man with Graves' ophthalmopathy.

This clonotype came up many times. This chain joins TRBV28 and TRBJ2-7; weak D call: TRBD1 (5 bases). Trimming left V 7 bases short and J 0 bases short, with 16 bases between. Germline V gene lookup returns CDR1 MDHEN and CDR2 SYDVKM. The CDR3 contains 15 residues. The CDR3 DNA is TGTGCCAGCAAAATTCAACCGCAGGGCTCCTACGAGCAGTACTTC. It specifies CASKIQPQGSYEQYF. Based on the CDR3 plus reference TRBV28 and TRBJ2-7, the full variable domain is DVKVTQSSRYLVKRTGEKVFLECVQDMDHENMFWYRQDPGLGLRLIYFSYDVKMKEKGDIPEGYSVSREKKERFSLILESASTNQTSMYLCASKIQPQGSYEQYFGPGTRLTVT.

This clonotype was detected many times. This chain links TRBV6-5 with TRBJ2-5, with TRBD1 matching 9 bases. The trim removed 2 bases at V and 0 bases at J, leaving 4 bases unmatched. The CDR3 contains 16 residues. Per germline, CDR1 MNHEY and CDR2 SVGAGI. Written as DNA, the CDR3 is TGTGCCAGCAGTTACGGGACAGGGAGGTACCAAGAGACCCAGTACTTC. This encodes CASSYGTGRYQETQYF.

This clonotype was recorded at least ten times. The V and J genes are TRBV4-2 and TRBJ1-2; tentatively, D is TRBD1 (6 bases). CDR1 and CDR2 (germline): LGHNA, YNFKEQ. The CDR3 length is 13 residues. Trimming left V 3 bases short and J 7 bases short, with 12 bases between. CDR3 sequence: CASSQGTPGGYTF. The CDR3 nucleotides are TGTGCCAGCAGCCAGGGGACACCCGGTGGCTACACCTTC.

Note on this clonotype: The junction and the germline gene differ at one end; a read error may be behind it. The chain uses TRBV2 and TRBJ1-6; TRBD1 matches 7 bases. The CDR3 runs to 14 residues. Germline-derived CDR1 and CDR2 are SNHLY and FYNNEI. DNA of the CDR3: TGTGCCACCAGGGACAGCCCCTATAATTCACCCCTCTACTTT. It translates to CATRDSPYNSPLYF.

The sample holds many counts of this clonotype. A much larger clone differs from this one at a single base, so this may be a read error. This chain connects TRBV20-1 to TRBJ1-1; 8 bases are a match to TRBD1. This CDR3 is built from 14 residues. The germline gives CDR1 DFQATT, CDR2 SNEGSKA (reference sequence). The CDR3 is CSADRDSRNTEASF. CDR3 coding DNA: TGCAGTGCGGACAGGGACAGCCGGAACACTGAAGCTTCCTTT.

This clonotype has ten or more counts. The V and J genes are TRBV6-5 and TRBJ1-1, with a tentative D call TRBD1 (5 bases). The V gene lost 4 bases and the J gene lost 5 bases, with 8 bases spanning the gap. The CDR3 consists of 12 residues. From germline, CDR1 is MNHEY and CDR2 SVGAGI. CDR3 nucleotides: TGTGCCAGCAGTTCCCCAGGGACTGAAGCTTTCTTT. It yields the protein CASSSPGTEAFF.

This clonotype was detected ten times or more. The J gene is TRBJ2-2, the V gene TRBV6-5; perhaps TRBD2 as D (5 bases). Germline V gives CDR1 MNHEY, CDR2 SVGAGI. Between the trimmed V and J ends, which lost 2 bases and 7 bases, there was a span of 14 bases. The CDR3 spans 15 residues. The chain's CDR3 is CASSYEGGQLGELFF. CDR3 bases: TGTGCCAGCAGTTACGAGGGTGGGCAACTCGGGGAGCTGTTTTTT.

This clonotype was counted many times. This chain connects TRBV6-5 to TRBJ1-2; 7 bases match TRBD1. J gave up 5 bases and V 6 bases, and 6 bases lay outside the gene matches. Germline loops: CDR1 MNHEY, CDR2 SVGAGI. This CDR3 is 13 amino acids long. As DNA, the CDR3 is TGTGCCAGCAGGGCCGACAGGGCTTATGGCTACACCTTC. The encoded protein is CASRADRAYGYTF.

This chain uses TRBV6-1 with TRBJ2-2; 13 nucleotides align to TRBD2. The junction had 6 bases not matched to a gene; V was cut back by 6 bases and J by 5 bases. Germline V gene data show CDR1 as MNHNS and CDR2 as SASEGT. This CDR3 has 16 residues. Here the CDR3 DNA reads TGTGCCAGCAGCGGACTAGCGGGAGCTTTGACCGGGGAGCTGTTTTTT. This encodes CASSGLAGALTGELFF.

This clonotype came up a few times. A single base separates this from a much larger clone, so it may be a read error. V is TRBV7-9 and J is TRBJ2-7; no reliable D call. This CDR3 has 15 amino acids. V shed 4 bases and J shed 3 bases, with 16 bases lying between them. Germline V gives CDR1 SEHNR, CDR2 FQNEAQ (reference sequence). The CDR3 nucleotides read TGTGCCAGCAGCTCCGTACTACGAGTAGACTACGAGCAGTACTTC. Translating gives CASSSVLRVDYEQYF.

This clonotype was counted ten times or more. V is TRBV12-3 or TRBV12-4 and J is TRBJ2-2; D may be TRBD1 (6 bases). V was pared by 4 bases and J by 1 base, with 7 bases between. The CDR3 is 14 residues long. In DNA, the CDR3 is TGTGCCAGCAGTTCCAGGGGGAACACCGGGGAGCTGTTTTTT. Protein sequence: CASSSRGNTGELFF.

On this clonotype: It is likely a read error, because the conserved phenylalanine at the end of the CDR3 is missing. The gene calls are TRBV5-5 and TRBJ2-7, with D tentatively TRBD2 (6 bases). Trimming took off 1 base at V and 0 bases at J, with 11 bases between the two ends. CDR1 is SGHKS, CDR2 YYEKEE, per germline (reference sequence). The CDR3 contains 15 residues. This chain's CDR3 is CASSLRGGTSYEQYL. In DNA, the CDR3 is TGTGCCAGCAGCTTGCGGGGCGGGACCTCCTACGAGCAGTACCTC.

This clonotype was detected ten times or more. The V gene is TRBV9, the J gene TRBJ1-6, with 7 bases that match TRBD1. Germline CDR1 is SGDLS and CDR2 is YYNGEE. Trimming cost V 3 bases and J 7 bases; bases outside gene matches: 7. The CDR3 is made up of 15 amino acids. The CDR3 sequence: CASSATGTANSPLHF. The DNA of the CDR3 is TGTGCCAGCAGCGCAACCGGGACAGCGAATTCACCCCTCCACTTT.

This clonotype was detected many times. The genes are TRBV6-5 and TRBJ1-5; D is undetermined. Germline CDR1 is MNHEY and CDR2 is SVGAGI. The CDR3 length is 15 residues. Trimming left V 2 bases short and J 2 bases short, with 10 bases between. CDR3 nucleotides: TGTGCCAGCAGTTACGCCGGGAGTGGCAATCAGCCCCAGCATTTT. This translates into CASSYAGSGNQPQHF.

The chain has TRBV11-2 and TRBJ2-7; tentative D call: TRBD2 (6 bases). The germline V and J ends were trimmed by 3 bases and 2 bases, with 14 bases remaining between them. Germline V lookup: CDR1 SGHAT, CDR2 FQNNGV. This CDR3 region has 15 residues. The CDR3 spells CASSFFASETYEQYF. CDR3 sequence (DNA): TGTGCCAGCAGCTTTTTCGCTAGCGAAACCTACGAGCAGTACTTC.

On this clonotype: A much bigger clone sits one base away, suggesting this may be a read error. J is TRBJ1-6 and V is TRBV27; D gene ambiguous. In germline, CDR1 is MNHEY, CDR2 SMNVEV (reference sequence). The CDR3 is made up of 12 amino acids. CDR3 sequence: CASSLLGSSLHF. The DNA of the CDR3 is TGTGCCAGCAGTTTACTAGGTTCATCCCTCCACTTT.

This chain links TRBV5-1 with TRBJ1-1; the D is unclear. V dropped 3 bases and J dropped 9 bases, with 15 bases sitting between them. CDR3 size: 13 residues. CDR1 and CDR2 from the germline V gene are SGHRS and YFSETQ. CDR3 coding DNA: TGCGCCAGCAGCTCTCCTGGGAGTCCAAAAGCTTTCTTT. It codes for CASSSPGSPKAFF.

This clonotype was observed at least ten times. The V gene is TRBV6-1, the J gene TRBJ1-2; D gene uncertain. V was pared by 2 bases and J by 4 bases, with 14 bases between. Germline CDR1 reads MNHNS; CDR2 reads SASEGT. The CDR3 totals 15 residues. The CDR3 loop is CASSESGRNLYGYTF. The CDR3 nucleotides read TGTGCCAGCAGTGAATCCGGCCGTAACCTCTATGGCTACACCTTC.